The 22 T cell receptor beta chains presented below share a single source sample, sequenced in a study of blood T cell repertoires in COVID-19. TCRdb's copy holds only in-frame clones and misses some; the assay was immunoSEQ multiplex PCR. The sample yields 200,000 to 300,000 clones, 88% seen once. Sequencing was done on a sample of PBMCs or T cells enriched from blood (not recorded which). Source of these receptors: a woman aged 40 to 50 with acute COVID-19.

The V and J genes are TRBV6-5 and TRBJ1-5; D ambiguous. V was pared by 4 bases and J by 1 base, with 11 bases between. CDR3 length equals 15 residues. The germline gives CDR1 MNHEY, CDR2 SVGAGI. The CDR3, as DNA: TGTGCCAGCAGTTCCCAGGCCCGCAGCAATCAGCCCCAGCATTTT. It codes for CASSSQARSNQPQHF.

The rearrangement links TRBV29-1 to TRBJ2-7; 8 nucleotides agree with TRBD1. Trimming took 5 bases from V and 7 from J; bases not matched to a gene: 10. Germline V gene sequence: CDR1 SQVTM, CDR2 ANQGSEA. The CDR3 extends over 13 amino acids. CDR3 nucleotides: TGCAGCGTTAGGCAGGGGGCGTTTGGGGAGCAGTACGTC. It specifies CSVRQGAFGEQYV.

The V and J genes are TRBV7-8 and TRBJ2-5; no definite D call. Germline-derived CDR1 and CDR2 are SGHVS and FQNEAQ. The CDR3 is made up of 14 amino acids. Trimming removed 0 bases at V and 2 bases at J, with 7 bases between. The DNA for the CDR3 is TGTGCCAGCAGCTTAGCTAGCCCACAAGAGACCCAGTACTTC. As protein: CASSLASPQETQYF. The variable domain in full, completed from reference TRBV7-8 and TRBJ2-5, reads GAGVSQSPRYKVAKRGQDVALRCDPISGHVSLFWYQQALGQGPEFLTYFQNEAQLDKSGLPSDRFFAERPEGSVSTLKIQRTQQEDSAVYLCASSLASPQETQYFGPGTRLLVL.

The CDR3 DNA reads as TGCGCCAGCAGCTTGGAGGGACAGGGGGTAGAACCCCAGCATTTT. Amino acid sequence: CASSLEGQGVEPQHF. The chain carries TRBV5-1 and TRBJ1-5; TRBD1 aligns across 11 bases. Germline CDR1 and CDR2: SGHRS and YFSETQ. V dropped 0 bases and J dropped 10; count of bases not matched to a gene: 6. The CDR3 sequence is 15 residues long.

In DNA form, the CDR3 reads TGTGCCAGCAGCCCAGGGGGCAGGGCTAATGAAAAACTGTTTTTT. Protein: CASSPGGRANEKLFF. The V and J genes are TRBV7-6 and TRBJ1-4, with 8 bases identical to TRBD1. J was trimmed by 3 bases and V by 5 bases; bases with no gene match: 5. This CDR3 comprises 15 residues. The germline gives CDR1 SGHVS, CDR2 FNYEAQ.

The chain employs TRBV11-3 and TRBJ2-3, with TRBD2 matching over 14 bases. The CDR3 runs to 16 residues. In germline, CDR1 is SGHNT, CDR2 YENEEA. V trimming: 1 base; J trimming: 4 bases; junction bases outside the gene matches: 1. CDR3 protein: CASSLGLAGGPDTQYF. CDR3 nucleotides: TGTGCCAGCAGCTTAGGACTAGCGGGAGGGCCAGATACGCAGTATTTT.

This chain links TRBV5-1 with TRBJ1-2, with 7 bases aligning to TRBD1. The germline gives CDR1 SGHRS, CDR2 YFSETQ. CDR3 length: 16 residues. V shed 0 bases, J shed 3 bases, and the junction held 8 bases outside the gene matches. CDR3 in DNA: TGCGCCAGCAGCTTGGGGGGGACAGTTAACTACTATGGCTACACCTTC. This translates into CASSLGGTVNYYGYTF. Using reference TRBV5-1 and TRBJ1-2 for the parts outside the CDR3, the full variable domain is KAGVTQTPRYLIKTRGQQVTLSCSPISGHRSVSWYQQTPGQGLQFLFEYFSETQRNKGNFPGRFSGRQFSNSRSEMNVSTLELGDSALYLCASSLGGTVNYYGYTFGSGTRLTVV.

This chain uses TRBV6-6 with TRBJ2-2; D possibly corresponds to TRBD2 (6 bases). CDR1 MNHNY and CDR2 SVGAGI come from the germline V gene (reference sequence). The CDR3 runs to 17 residues. V was trimmed by 5 bases and J by 4 bases, leaving 20 bases between them. The CDR3 DNA follows: TGTGCCAGCAGTCCCTTCTCCGGAGGGCCGTCCACCGGGGAGCTGTTTTTT. It yields the protein CASSPFSGGPSTGELFF.

The chain employs TRBV10-2 and TRBJ2-1, with D hard to call. The CDR3 spans 12 residues. V lost 5 bases and J lost 3, with 5 bases in between. Germline CDR1 WSHSY, CDR2 SAAADI. CDR3 bases: TGCGCCAGCAGTACGAGCTACAATGAGCAGTTCTTC. It translates to CASSTSYNEQFF.

V usage is TRBV12-3 or TRBV12-4 and J usage is TRBJ2-1, with D uncertain. This CDR3 has 13 amino acids. V lost 7 bases and J lost 2, with 9 bases in between. This CDR3 reads CASTLSTYNEQFF. The CDR3 DNA is TGTGCCAGCACCTTGAGCACCTACAATGAGCAGTTCTTC.

The J gene is TRBJ2-5, the V gene TRBV24-1; D remains ambiguous. The V and J ends lost 4 bases and 4 bases respectively, with 12 bases between them. In germline, CDR1 is KGHDR, CDR2 SFDVKD. The CDR3 has 14 amino acids. CDR3 amino acids: CATSDRLFGETQYF. For the CDR3, the DNA is TGTGCCACCAGTGACAGGTTATTCGGAGAGACCCAGTACTTC.

This chain links TRBV5-6 with TRBJ1-4, with D perhaps TRBD1 (6 bases). The V end was cut by 2 bases, the J end by 3 bases, with 11 bases between. CDR3 length equals 15 residues. Per the germline V gene, CDR1 is SGHDT and CDR2 is YYEEEE. The CDR3 is CASSFMRQANEKLFF. The CDR3 DNA is TGTGCCAGCAGCTTTATGAGACAGGCTAATGAAAAACTGTTTTTT.

V is TRBV7-2 and J is TRBJ1-1; 9 bases align to TRBD1. J gave up 5 bases and V 5 bases, and 6 bases lay outside the gene matches. The CDR3 is 14 residues long. Looked up from germline, CDR1 is SGHTA and CDR2 is FQGNSA. CDR3 DNA: TGTGCCAGCAGCCCCGACAGGGGGTTTACTGAAGCTTTCTTT. Protein: CASSPDRGFTEAFF.

The V gene is TRBV5-1, the J gene TRBJ1-2; D not certain. CDR1 is SGHRS and CDR2 is YFSETQ in the germline V gene. Trimming cost V 0 bases and J 0 bases, with 12 bases left between them. The CDR3 contains 16 residues. The CDR3 protein is CASSLGPSTTNYGYTF. The CDR3 region has the DNA TGCGCCAGCAGCTTGGGGCCCAGTACGACTAACTATGGCTACACCTTC.

This clone was detected once. This rearrangement joins TRBV24-1 to TRBJ1-6; D might be TRBD1 (6 bases). V was clipped by 4 bases and J by 7 bases, with 16 bases between them. The germline gives CDR1 KGHDR, CDR2 SFDVKD. This CDR3 is 16 amino acids long. CDR3 DNA sequence: TGTGCCACCAGTGACATTACACAGGGAAACAATTCACCCCTCCACTTT. It encodes CATSDITQGNNSPLHF.

The rearrangement uses TRBV7-9 and TRBJ2-3; no definite D call. Germline CDR1 and CDR2: SEHNR and FQNEAQ (reference sequence). V was clipped by 7 bases and J by 0 bases, with 17 bases between them. CDR3 size: 16 residues. The CDR3 sequence: CASTKSLSLSTDTQYF. CDR3 bases: TGTGCCAGCACAAAAAGTCTTAGCCTCAGCACAGATACGCAGTATTTT.

The gene calls are TRBV19 and TRBJ1-6; TRBD1 matches 8 bases. Germline V gene sequence: CDR1 LNHDA, CDR2 SQIVND (reference sequence). V gave up 3 bases and J gave up 8 bases; unmatched junction bases: 3. This CDR3 is built from 14 residues. The CDR3 DNA sequence: TGTGCCAGTAGTATCCAGGGGGCGGATTCACCCCTCCACTTT. Its translation is CASSIQGADSPLHF. The complete variable domain, with remaining parts taken from reference TRBV19 and TRBJ1-6, reads DGGITQSPKYLFRKEGQNVTLSCEQNLNHDAMYWYRQDPGQGLRLIYYSQIVNDFQKGDIAEGYSVSREKKESFPLTVTSAQKNPTAFYLCASSIQGADSPLHFGNGTRLTVT.

The chain links TRBV5-5 to TRBJ2-5; 7 nucleotides align to TRBD1. Trimming at V came to 3 bases and at J to 5 bases, leaving 7 bases not matched to a gene. This CDR3 comprises 14 residues. From germline, CDR1 is SGHKS and CDR2 YYEKEE (reference sequence). CDR3 sequence (DNA): TGTGCCAGCAGCTCCACAGGGGAGTGGGAGACCCAGTACTTC. It specifies CASSSTGEWETQYF.

The V call is TRBV27, the J call TRBJ1-1; D is possibly TRBD1 (5 bases). The CDR3 has 12 amino acids. In germline, CDR1 is MNHEY, CDR2 SMNVEV (reference sequence). Trimming cost V 4 bases and J 4 bases, with 7 bases left between them. The CDR3 is CASSSRVTEAFF. CDR3 bases: TGTGCCAGCAGTTCCAGGGTCACTGAAGCTTTCTTT.

The chain uses TRBV20-1 and TRBJ2-3; perhaps TRBD1 as D (6 bases). In germline, CDR1 is DFQATT, CDR2 SNEGSKA (reference sequence). The CDR3 is 11 residues long. Trimming took off 8 bases at V and 7 bases at J, with 13 bases between the two ends. CDR3 in amino acids: CSTGQGNTQYF. DNA of the CDR3: TGCAGTACGGGCCAGGGGAATACGCAGTATTTT.

The rearrangement links TRBV20-1 to TRBJ2-5, with D uncertain. This CDR3 contains 11 residues. Germline CDR1 DFQATT, CDR2 SNEGSKA (reference sequence). Between the trimmed V and J ends, which lost 3 bases and 5 bases, there was a span of 7 bases. The CDR3 reads CSASLGETQYF. The CDR3 region has the DNA TGCAGTGCTAGTCTCGGTGAGACCCAGTACTTC.

The chain links TRBV29-1 to TRBJ2-2, with unresolved D. Deletions cut 4 bases from V and 4 bases from J, with 10 bases between. This CDR3 has 13 amino acids. Germline assignment: CDR1 SQVTM and CDR2 ANQGSEA. Here the CDR3 DNA reads TGCAGCGTTGCGAACGGAGCCACCGGGGAGCTGTTTTTT. Translating gives CSVANGATGELFF.